These T cell receptor beta chains were read from a single sample in a study of T cell responses to AZD1222 COVID-19 vaccine. Libraries were prepared by immunoSEQ multiplex PCR; TCRdb keeps only in-frame clonotypes and omits some of them. This table holds more than 95,000 clones, roughly 89% found once. The sequencing used peripheral blood, collected on day 0 of MenACWY control vaccination. The receptor set was obtained from an adult in good health. The CDR3 runs from the conserved cysteine through the conserved F or W. A D gene is named only where the DNA matches it firmly. Size is omitted from some rows. Given values are once, few, many or a class for expanded clones.

size	V	J	D	CDR3	DNA
NA	TRBV5-1	TRBJ1-2	NA	CASSLVGADYGYTF	TGCGCCAGCAGTCTAGTCGGGGCAGACTATGGCTACACCTTC
NA	TRBV5-5	TRBJ2-5	NA	CASSFWAGRGSKETQYF	TGTGCCAGCAGCTTCTGGGCCGGACGGGGGTCTAAAGAGACCCAGTACTTC
NA	TRBV7-5	TRBJ2-7	NA	CARSLVGYEQYF	TGTGCCAGAAGCCTCGTTGGCTACGAGCAGTACTTC
NA	TRBV7-2	TRBJ2-7	NA	CASSLVGGTYEQYF	TGTGCCAGCAGCCTCGTGGGGGGAACCTACGAGCAGTACTTC
NA	TRBV5-4	TRBJ2-1	TRBD2	CASSARTSGRLSSYNEQFF	TGTGCCAGCAGCGCTAGGACTAGCGGGAGGTTGAGCTCCTACAATGAGCAGTTCTTC
NA	TRBV19	TRBJ2-1	NA	CASSIGWGTNEQFF	TGTGCCAGTAGTATAGGATGGGGCACCAATGAGCAGTTCTTC
NA	TRBV11-2	TRBJ2-1	TRBD2	CASSLGLAGGPHNEQFF	TGTGCCAGCAGCTTGGGGTTAGCGGGAGGGCCCCACAATGAGCAGTTCTTC
NA	TRBV7-9	TRBJ1-5	NA	CASSLEGSNQPQHF	TGTGCCAGCAGCTTAGAAGGCAGCAATCAGCCCCAGCATTTT
once	TRBV5-1	TRBJ2-7	TRBD1	CASSLGLGQSSYEQYF	TGCGCCAGCAGCTTGGGACTGGGACAGAGCTCCTACGAGCAGTACTTC
NA	TRBV30	TRBJ1-2	NA	CAWSATRRYGYTF	TGTGCCTGGAGCGCCACTCGCCGCTATGGCTACACCTTC